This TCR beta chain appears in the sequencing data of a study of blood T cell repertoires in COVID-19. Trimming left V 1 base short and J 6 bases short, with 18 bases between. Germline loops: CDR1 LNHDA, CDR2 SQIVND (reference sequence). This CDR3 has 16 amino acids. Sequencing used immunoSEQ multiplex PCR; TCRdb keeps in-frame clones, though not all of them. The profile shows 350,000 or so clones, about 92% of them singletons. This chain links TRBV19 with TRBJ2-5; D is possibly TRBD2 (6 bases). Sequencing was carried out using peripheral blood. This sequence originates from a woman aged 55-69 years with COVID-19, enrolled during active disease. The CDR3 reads CASSIGGNGFLQTQYF. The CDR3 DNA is TGTGCCAGTAGTATAGGCGGGAACGGCTTCCTACAGACCCAGTACTTC.